This TCR beta chain was identified in a study of shared clonotypes between healthy human individuals. Study-wide context: For every donor, three CD4 naive, three CD4 memory, two CD8 naive and one CD8 memory plates were used.

Naive CD8 cells comprised CD45RO-negative, CCR7-positively selected cells, excluding terminally differentiated effector memory CD45RA+ cells. In this sample, this clone turned up a few times. This specimen includes other DNA sequences encoding the same CDR3. Clones were read by immunoSEQ multiplex PCR, and TCRdb kept only the in-frame ones, dropping some. The sample records 2 million to 2.5 million clones, 85% to 95% being singletons. The V gene lost 0 bases and the J gene lost 1 base, with 6 bases spanning the gap. CDR3 size: 14 residues. In germline, CDR1 is MNHEY, CDR2 SVGAGI. This sequence originates from a man aged 18 to 30 in good health. Some clones in this sample may be carry-over from other donors' samples. Sequencing was performed on naive CD8+ T cells from PBMCs. The V gene is TRBV6-5, the J gene TRBJ2-5; maybe TRBD2 (6 bases). The CDR3 is CASSYSGGQETQYF. In nucleotides, the CDR3 is TGTGCCAGCAGTTACTCGGGGGGCCAAGAGACCCAGTACTTC.